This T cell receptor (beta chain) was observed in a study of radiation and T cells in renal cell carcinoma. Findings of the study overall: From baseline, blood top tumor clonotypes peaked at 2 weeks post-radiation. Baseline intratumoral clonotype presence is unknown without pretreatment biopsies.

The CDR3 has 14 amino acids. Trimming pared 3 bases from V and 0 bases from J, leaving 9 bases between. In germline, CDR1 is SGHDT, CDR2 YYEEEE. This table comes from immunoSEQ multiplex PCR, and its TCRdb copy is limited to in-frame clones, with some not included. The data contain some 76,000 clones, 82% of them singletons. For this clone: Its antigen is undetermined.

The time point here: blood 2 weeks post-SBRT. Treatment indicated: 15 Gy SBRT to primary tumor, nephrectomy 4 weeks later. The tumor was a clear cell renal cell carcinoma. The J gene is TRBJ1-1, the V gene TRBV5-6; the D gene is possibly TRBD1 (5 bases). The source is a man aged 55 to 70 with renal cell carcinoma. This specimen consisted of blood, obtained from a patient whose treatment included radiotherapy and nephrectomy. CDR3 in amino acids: CASSWGLMNTEAFF. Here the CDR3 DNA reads TGTGCCAGCAGCTGGGGGTTGATGAACACTGAAGCTTTCTTT. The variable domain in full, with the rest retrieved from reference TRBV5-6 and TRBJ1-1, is DAGVTQSPTHLIKTRGQQVTLRCSPKSGHDTVSWYQQALGQGPQFIFQYYEEEERQRGNFPDRFSGHQFPNYSSELNVNALLLGDSALYLCASSWGLMNTEAFFGQGTRLTVV.